This TCR beta chain was sequenced for a study of cytomegalovirus exposure and HLA in healthy donors. Study-wide results and limits: For most TCR beta V segments, an earlier analysis put the productive rate at about 90% or about 30% of the time. A link between a missense DCLRE1C variant and TCR beta V- and J-gene trimming emerged from a later analysis. Reportedly, a later analysis found an Asian-associated ancestry cluster had fewer N-insertions than the roughly 700-donor mean. According to reports, the classifier identified cytomegalovirus status with high specificity and sensitivity.

In germline, CDR1 is MGHDK, CDR2 SYGVNS. The ends lost 6 bases at V and 5 bases at J; junction bases unmatched: 12. The CDR3 sequence is 16 residues long. The PCR contained 60 Vbeta and 13 Jbeta primers. Using immunoSEQ multiplex PCR, the repertoire was profiled, and TCRdb retains in-frame clones only, with some absent. The sample lists about 130,000 clones; around 80% were seen once. To note about this clone: Its target is unknown.

Sequencing was performed on PBMCs. This chain links TRBV25-1 with TRBJ2-3; 9 bases are shared with TRBD2. The sequence was collected from a man aged 25 to 45 in good health and CMV-seronegative. Written as DNA, the CDR3 is TGTGCCAGCAGGGGAAGGGCGGGGGGGCAGGAAGATACGCAGTATTTT. Residues: CASRGRAGGQEDTQYF.